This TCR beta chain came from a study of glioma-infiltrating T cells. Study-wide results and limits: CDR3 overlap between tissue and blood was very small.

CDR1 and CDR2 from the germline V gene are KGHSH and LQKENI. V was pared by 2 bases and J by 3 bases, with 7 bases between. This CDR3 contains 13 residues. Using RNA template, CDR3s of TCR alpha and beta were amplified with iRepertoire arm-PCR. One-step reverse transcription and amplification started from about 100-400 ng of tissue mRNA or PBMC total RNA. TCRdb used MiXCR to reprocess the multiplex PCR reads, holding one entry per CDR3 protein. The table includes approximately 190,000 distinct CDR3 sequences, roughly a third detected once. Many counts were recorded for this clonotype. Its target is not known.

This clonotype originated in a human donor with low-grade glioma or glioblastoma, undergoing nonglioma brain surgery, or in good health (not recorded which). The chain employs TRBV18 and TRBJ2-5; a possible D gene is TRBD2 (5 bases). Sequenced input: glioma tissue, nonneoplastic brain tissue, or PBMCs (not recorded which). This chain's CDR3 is CASSPSREETQYF. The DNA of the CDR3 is TGTGCCAGCTCACCATCGAGGGAAGAGACCCAGTACTTC.